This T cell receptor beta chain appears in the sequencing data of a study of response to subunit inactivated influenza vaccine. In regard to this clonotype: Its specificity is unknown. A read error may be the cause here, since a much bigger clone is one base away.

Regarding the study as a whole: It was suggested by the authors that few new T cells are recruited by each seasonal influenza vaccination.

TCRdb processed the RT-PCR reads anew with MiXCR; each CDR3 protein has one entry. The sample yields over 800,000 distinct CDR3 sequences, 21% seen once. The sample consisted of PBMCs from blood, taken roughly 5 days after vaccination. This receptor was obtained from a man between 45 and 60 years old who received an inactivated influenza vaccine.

The CDR3 sequence: CASTGSISYGYTF. CDR3 nucleotide sequence: TGTGCCAGCACCGGGTCGATTAGCTATGGCTACACCTTC. The chain couples TRBV7-2 to TRBJ1-2; no clear D gene. CDR1 and CDR2 (germline): SGHTA, FQGNSA. The CDR3 length is 13 residues. V shed 7 bases and J shed 4 bases, with 13 bases lying between them.